Each of the 7 T cell receptor beta chains below was sequenced from the same sample in a study of monozygotic twins with inflammatory bowel disease (dated by TCRdb to about 2019). The library was generated by 5' RACE. The sample was run on an Illumina HiSeq 2500. TCRdb reprocessed the reads into one record per CDR3 protein sequence, lacking DNA. The table of this sample itemizes about 300,000 distinct CDR3 sequences. The ten largest make up roughly 5.2% of the sample. What was sequenced was blood. These receptors were collected from a human donor with ulcerative colitis or Crohn's disease, or a healthy co-twin of an affected twin (not recorded which).

The chain joins TRBV20-1 to TRBJ2-3. The germline V gene has CDR1 DFQATT and CDR2 SNEGSKA (reference sequence). The CDR3 sequence is 13 residues long. This CDR3 reads CSARVAGTDTQYF.

The chain joins TRBV7-9 to TRBJ2-4; TCRdb's assignment of TRBD1 cannot be checked, as there is no DNA. Germline CDR1 and CDR2: SEHNR and FQNEAQ (reference sequence). CDR3 length: 12 residues. CDR3 region: CASSLVMVPQYF.

The chain is built from TRBV27 and TRBJ1-4; with no DNA, the TCRdb D assignment of TRBD1 cannot be verified. Germline CDR1 reads MNHEY; CDR2 reads SMNVEV (reference sequence). The CDR3 contains 14 residues. The CDR3 sequence: CASRKQGSNEKLFF.

The chain carries TRBV6-1 and TRBJ2-2; TCRdb picks TRBD2, but there is no DNA to check that call. This CDR3 region has 16 residues. Germline values: CDR1 MNHNS, CDR2 SASEGT. The CDR3: CASRTTSRRGAGELFF.

Here the CDR3 reads CASSSRQGLGNEQFF. The chain employs TRBV5-1 and TRBJ2-1; TCRdb outputs TRBD1, but without DNA this stays unchecked. In germline, CDR1 is SGHRS, CDR2 YFSETQ. CDR3 length: 15 amino acids.

The V and J genes are TRBV11-3 and TRBJ2-5; the D call from TCRdb, TRBD2, cannot be confirmed without DNA. The CDR3 runs to 16 residues. The germline gives CDR1 SGHNT, CDR2 YENEEA. CDR3 sequence: CASSSRTSSGGETQYF.

The chain is built from TRBV10-3 and TRBJ2-5; TCRdb's D call of TRBD2 is untestable without DNA. CDR1 is ENHRY and CDR2 is SYGVKD in the germline V gene. There are 14 residues in the CDR3. This CDR3 reads CAISLAGHQETQYF.